This TCR beta chain came from a study of blood T cell repertoires in COVID-19. Study as a whole: PBMCs, B-cell-depleted T cells, or T cells were the source of the cDNA or gDNA that made up the material.

V trimming: 0 bases; J trimming: 5 bases; junction bases outside the gene matches: 6. CDR3 size: 16 residues. Germline loops: CDR1 SGHRS, CDR2 YFSETQ. Residents of 20 to 25 US areas, aged about 18 to 95 years, made up the participants. Assay: immunoSEQ multiplex PCR; the TCRdb copy retains only in-frame clones and omits some. The data contain about 280,000 clones, around 80% of them singletons. The chain links TRBV5-1 to TRBJ2-3, with TRBD2 matching over 10 bases. This TCR was recovered from a man between 35 and 55 years old who had been exposed to COVID-19. Material: PBMCs or T cells enriched from blood (not recorded which). This CDR3 is CASSLAPSGGGDTQYF. CDR3 nucleotides: TGCGCCAGCAGCTTGGCCCCAAGCGGGGGGGGAGATACGCAGTATTTT.